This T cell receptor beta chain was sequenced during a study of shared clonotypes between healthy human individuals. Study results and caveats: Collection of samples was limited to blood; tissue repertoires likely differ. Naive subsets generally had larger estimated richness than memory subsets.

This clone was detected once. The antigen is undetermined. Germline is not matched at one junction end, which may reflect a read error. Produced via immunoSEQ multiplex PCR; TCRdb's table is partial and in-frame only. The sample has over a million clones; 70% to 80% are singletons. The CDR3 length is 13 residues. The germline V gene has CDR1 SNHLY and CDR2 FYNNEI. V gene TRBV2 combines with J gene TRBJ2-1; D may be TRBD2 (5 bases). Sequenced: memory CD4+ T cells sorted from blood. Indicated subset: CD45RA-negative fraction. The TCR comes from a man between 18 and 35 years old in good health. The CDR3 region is CASTGNSHNEQFF. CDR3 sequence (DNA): TGTGCCAGCACGGGGAACTCCCACAATGAGCAGTTCTTC.